This T cell receptor (beta chain) was obtained from a study of T cells in Graves' hyperthyroidism and ophthalmopathy. The overall study: Any treatment followed the collection of peripheral blood at initial diagnosis.

Authors of the study amplified TCR beta CDR3 regions from RNA transcripts. In the first-round RT-PCR of the TCR CDR3, the HTBI primer set was used. TCRdb re-called the multiplex PCR reads through MiXCR, storing one row per CDR3 protein. The table records 300,000 to 400,000 distinct CDR3 sequences, about 15% of them present only once. With 2 bases removed from V and 5 bases from J, the gap between germline ends came to 13 bases. The CDR3 extends over 14 amino acids. The germline V gene has CDR1 MNHEY and CDR2 SVGEGT. This clonotype was recorded at least ten times. Its antigen is as yet unknown. General study findings and limits: Appearing also in blood were most of the thyroid clonotypes expanded above 0.001. Researchers report that a 13 V-J model separated ophthalmopathy from stable hyperthyroidism.

Patients showing uncontrolled infection, other autoimmune disease, pregnancy or lactation were ineligible. The chain links TRBV6-2 or TRBV6-3 to TRBJ2-7; D perhaps matches TRBD2 (6 bases). The sample taken for sequencing was blood. The sequence derives from a woman in her twenties or thirties with Graves' hyperthyroidism. In nucleotides, the CDR3 is TGTGCCAGCAGTTACCCTATGCGGGGACACGAGCAGTACTTC. Translated: CASSYPMRGHEQYF.